This TCR beta chain was sequenced in a study of blood T cell repertoires in COVID-19 (dated by TCRdb to 2018 to 2020). About the study as a whole: Collaborator samples came from the United States, Italy and Spain and covered acute and convalescent phases of COVID-19. The prospective study material was composed of cDNA or gDNA derived from T cells, B-cell-depleted T cells, or PBMCs. Subjects who had been exposed to COVID-19, were actively infected with it, or had recovered from it provided the deeply sampled blood TCRbeta repertoires that made up the dataset. The repertoires were released in a freely available public database intended as a resource for research on the immune response to SARS-CoV-2. The samples were drawn from two sources: the first 160 participants of the ongoing ImmuneRACE study, and 1,000 to 1,500 subjects contributed by 6 global collaborators. The sample metadata nearly always contained a de-identified subject ID, COVID-19 status, age in years and sex. HLA class I and class II types, where available, came from metadata supplied by the sample provider rather than from assay-based typing.

Collaborating institutions collected whole blood in K2EDTA tubes following their own protocols. For TCRbeta analysis, collaborator samples were shipped as frozen whole blood, as isolated PBMCs, or as DNA extracted from either sample type. TCRbeta CDR3 regions were amplified from genomic DNA using the immunoSEQ Assay, a bias-controlled multiplex PCR. In the paper's pipeline: Within the assay, amplification of reference gene primers was used to estimate how many nucleated cells each sample contained. Sequence reads were collapsed and filtered to measure the absolute abundance of every unique TCRbeta CDR3 rearrangement. For each sample, productive Simpson clonality was calculated as the square root of Simpson's diversity index over productive rearrangements. Entries here come from immuneACCESS through TCRdb and include only in-frame sequences with V and J called. Some clones fail to appear in such tables; in the studies checked, an unresolved V gene covers under half of the shortfall, and the cause of the remainder is unknown. D and trimming come from the DNA, and the V and J calls and clone size come from that table. A total of 100,000 to 130,000 clones appear in this sample, roughly 84% of them only once. Roughly 4.3% of the sample is in the top ten clones.

With regard to this clone: There is no known antigen for this receptor. Per-base quality was not reported, and no clone a single base away is much larger than it.

Broad study findings and their caveats: Clinical and demographic metadata were provided uncurated, with the amount varying by source and participant.

From a lookup of the germline V gene, CDR1 and CDR2 are KGHDR and SFDVKD. There are 13 amino acids in the CDR3, from cysteine to phenylalanine inclusive. The read is trimmed to its CDR3 DNA, 39 bases read in frame from base 1. V is clipped by 3 bases and J by 7 bases, and the sequence between their germline boundaries is 10 bases long. Sequencing used peripheral blood. The sequence was collected from a human donor in a cohort sampled during active COVID-19. The V gene is TRBV24-1 and the J gene is TRBJ2-3, with the D gene too uncertain to name. The CDR3 protein: CATSDPQKNTQYF. In nucleotide form, the sequence is TGTGCCACCAGTGATCCTCAGAAGAATACGCAGTATTTT.